Listed below are T cell receptor beta chains from one sample, sequenced in a study of blood T cell repertoires in COVID-19. Method: immunoSEQ multiplex PCR; TCRdb's copy keeps in-frame clones and lacks some. The profile shows around 200,000 clones, around nine tenths of them singletons. The specimen was peripheral blood. All receptors come from a man younger than 35 with active or convalescent COVID-19. CDR3s include the opening cysteine and the closing phenylalanine or tryptophan. D genes are given only for firm matches. Rows may omit the clone size; those that give it use once, few, many or a size class.

TRBV7-8,TRBJ1-1,NA,TRBD1,TGTGCCAGCAGCGGACGACAGGGGGGGACTGAAGCTTTCTTT,CASSGRQGGTEAFF
TRBV2,TRBJ1-2,NA,NA,TGTGCCAGCAGTGAAGCACCCAGATATGGCTACACCTTC,CASSEAPRYGYTF
TRBV7-8,TRBJ1-2,NA,TRBD1,TGTGCCAGCAGCTTAGCGTTAGGGACAGCCTATGGCTACACCTTC,CASSLALGTAYGYTF
TRBV29-1,TRBJ1-4,NA,NA,TGCAGCGTTGAAGATCGAAGAGGTGAAAAACTGTTTTTT,CSVEDRRGEKLFF
TRBV4-2,TRBJ2-7,NA,NA,TGTGCCAGCAGCCAAGATTTGACAGGCTCAGGAGAGCAGTACTTC,CASSQDLTGSGEQYF
TRBV6-5,TRBJ1-5,once,TRBD1,TGTGCCAGCAGCGAGACAGGGGATAGCAATCAGCCCCAGCATTTT,CASSETGDSNQPQHF
TRBV6-5,TRBJ1-1,NA,NA,TGTGCCAGCGCCCGGGGTTATGACACTGAAGCTTTCTTT,CASARGYDTEAFF
TRBV3-1/TRBV3-2,TRBJ1-4,NA,NA,TGTGCCAGCAGCCAAGATCAGCGGGCAGGGCATGAAAAACTGTTTTTT,CASSQDQRAGHEKLFF
TRBV7-6,TRBJ1-6,once,NA,TGTGCCAGCAGCTTAGCCGGGACAAAGGATTCACCCCTCCACTTT,CASSLAGTKDSPLHF
TRBV5-1,TRBJ1-1,once,NA,TGCGCCAGCAGCTTGGACGTGCGGGTGGACACTGAAGCTTTCTTT,CASSLDVRVDTEAFF
TRBV27,TRBJ1-2,NA,NA,TGTGCCAGCAGTTCCTCAGGGATGGGGATAACTTACTATGGCTACACCTTC,CASSSSGMGITYYGYTF
TRBV6-5,TRBJ1-4,NA,TRBD1,TGTGCCAGCAGTAGGGACAGGAAGGAAAAACTGTTTTTT,CASSRDRKEKLFF
TRBV10-3,TRBJ1-1,NA,NA,TGTGCCATCAGCCCGACATCTACTGAAGCTTTCTTT,CAISPTSTEAFF
TRBV30,TRBJ1-1,NA,NA,TGTGCCTGGAGAAGTAGTGGAGGCACTGAAGCTTTCTTT,CAWRSSGGTEAFF
TRBV18,TRBJ1-4,NA,NA,TGTGCCAGCTCACCACGGAGGGCGGACGGTGAAAAACTGTTTTTT,CASSPRRADGEKLFF
TRBV24-1,TRBJ2-7,NA,NA,TGTGCCACCAGTGACGGAGTAGCGCAGTACTTC,CATSDGVAQYF
TRBV9,TRBJ1-5,NA,TRBD1,TGTGCCAGCAGCGCGGGACAGGGGGTTCAGCCCCAGCATTTT,CASSAGQGVQPQHF
TRBV7-9,TRBJ1-6,NA,TRBD1,TGTGCCAGCAGCTTACCCCCGGGACAGGGGGCGCGATATAATTCACCCCTCCACTTT,CASSLPPGQGARYNSPLHF
TRBV5-1,TRBJ1-1,NA,NA,TGCGCCAGCAGCTCTCACCACGGGACTGAAGCTTTCTTT,CASSSHHGTEAFF
TRBV24-1,TRBJ1-5,NA,NA,TGTGCCACCGCTCCCGGGGATAGCAATCAGCCCCAGCATTTT,CATAPGDSNQPQHF
TRBV19,TRBJ2-3,NA,TRBD2,TGTGCCAGTAGTAGCCCCCGCGGGCTAGCGGGTCTCACAGATACGCAGTATTTT,CASSSPRGLAGLTDTQYF
TRBV7-6,TRBJ1-2,NA,TRBD1,TGTGCCAGCAGCTTAGGGTACGGGGACAGGGGTGATGATAACTATGGCTACACCTTC,CASSLGYGDRGDDNYGYTF
TRBV19,TRBJ1-1,NA,NA,TGTGCCAGTGGCGAAGCTTTCTTT,CASGEAFF
TRBV27,TRBJ1-1,NA,TRBD1,TGTGCCAGCAGGTCCGCAGGGGGAGCCATGAACACTGAAGCTTTCTTT,CASRSAGGAMNTEAFF
TRBV4-2,TRBJ1-1,few,NA,TGTGCCAGCAGCCAAGATTGGCGGAACGGAGAGGCAAACACTGAAGCTTTCTTT,CASSQDWRNGEANTEAFF
TRBV9,TRBJ2-3,NA,NA,TGTGCCAGCAGCGTGGGGAGGAGCACAGATACGCAGTATTTT,CASSVGRSTDTQYF
TRBV19,TRBJ1-5,NA,NA,TGTGCCAGTAGTTCCCCCAGGTTCGACAATCAGCCCCAGCATTTT,CASSSPRFDNQPQHF
TRBV6-5,TRBJ2-1,NA,NA,TGTGCCAGCAGGAAACAGGGTAACTACAATGAGCAGTTCTTC,CASRKQGNYNEQFF
TRBV5-1,TRBJ1-1,NA,TRBD1,TGCGCCAGCAGCTTCGACACAGGGGGCGCAAACACTGAAGCTTTCTTT,CASSFDTGGANTEAFF
TRBV2,TRBJ1-6,NA,NA,TGTGCCAGCAGCCTCCGTGGGGGGAGGGATAATTCACCCCTCCACTTT,CASSLRGGRDNSPLHF
TRBV14,TRBJ2-5,NA,TRBD1,TGTGCCAGCAGCGGACAGGGTACCCAGTACTTC,CASSGQGTQYF
TRBV4-1,TRBJ2-3,NA,TRBD1,TGCGCCAGCAGCCGTTTACCGGGACAGACGACAGATACGCAGTATTTT,CASSRLPGQTTDTQYF
TRBV27,TRBJ2-1,NA,NA,TGTGCCAGCAGTTTAGGGCTAGCAAGCTCCTACAATGAGCAGTTCTTC,CASSLGLASSYNEQFF
TRBV24-1,TRBJ1-5,NA,TRBD1,TGTGCCACCAGTGAGGCCGACGGGACAGGACTTCAGCCCCAGCATTTT,CATSEADGTGLQPQHF
TRBV14,TRBJ1-6,NA,TRBD1,TGTGCCAGCAGCCACCTGGCTGTGGGACAGACTCCTTCACCCCTCCACTTT,CASSHLAVGQTPSPLHF
TRBV7-9,TRBJ2-3,once,TRBD2,TGTGCCAGCAGCTTAATCGCGGGAGCAGTAGTTACGCAGTATTTT,CASSLIAGAVVTQYF
TRBV12-3/TRBV12-4,TRBJ1-2,once,NA,TGTGCCAGCAGTTTGGGGAGGGGCTACACCTTC,CASSLGRGYTF
TRBV5-1,TRBJ1-2,few,NA,TGCGCCAGCAGACAAGACTATGGCTACACCTTC,CASRQDYGYTF
TRBV5-1,TRBJ2-3,NA,NA,TGCGCCAGCAGCTTACAGGGACGGTCGGATACGCAGTATTTT,CASSLQGRSDTQYF
TRBV7-9,TRBJ1-5,NA,NA,TGTGCCAGCAGCAACCAGGGTCTTGATCAGCCCCAGCATTTT,CASSNQGLDQPQHF
TRBV24-1,TRBJ2-2,NA,TRBD2,TGTGCCACCAGTGTAGGTAGCGGGAGAAGGGACACCGGGGAGCTGTTTTTT,CATSVGSGRRDTGELFF
TRBV5-1,TRBJ2-1,few,NA,TGCGCCAGCAGCTTGGGGGTGACTACCTACAATGAGCAGTTCTTC,CASSLGVTTYNEQFF
TRBV7-3,TRBJ2-5,NA,NA,TGTGCCAGCAGCTTACTCGGGGGTGAAGAGACCCAGTACTTC,CASSLLGGEETQYF
TRBV23-1,TRBJ1-2,NA,NA,TGCGCCAGCACCACCCACCACAGGGAGAGGAGCTACACCTTC,CASTTHHRERSYTF
TRBV11-2,TRBJ1-6,NA,TRBD1,TGTGCCAGCAGCCGTGGACAGGGGGAGTCACCCCTCCACTTT,CASSRGQGESPLHF
TRBV4-2,TRBJ2-5,NA,TRBD1,TGTGCCAGCAGCCAAGAGCTCGGACAGGCCCAAGAGACCCAGTACTTC,CASSQELGQAQETQYF
TRBV27,TRBJ2-1,once,TRBD2,TGTGCCAGCAGTCCCCAACGCTTTAGCGGGAGAGGCAATGAGCAGTTCTTC,CASSPQRFSGRGNEQFF
TRBV28,TRBJ1-6,NA,TRBD1,TGTGCCAGCAGTGGGGACAGGGCCAGGGGCATTTCACCCCTCCACTTT,CASSGDRARGISPLHF
TRBV28,TRBJ1-5,NA,NA,TGTGCCACCTGGACAAGCCCTAGCAATCAGCCCCAGCATTTT,CATWTSPSNQPQHF
TRBV28,TRBJ1-2,NA,NA,TGTGCCAGCAGCCCACCCCTACCGAGAGGCTACACCTTC,CASSPPLPRGYTF
TRBV2,TRBJ1-5,NA,TRBD1,TGTGCCAGCCGGCAACAGGGGGCCTATAGCAATCAGCCCCAGCATTTT,CASRQQGAYSNQPQHF
TRBV15,TRBJ1-3,few,NA,TGTGCCACCAGCAGGGTTACCGGTATTGGAAACACCATATATTTT,CATSRVTGIGNTIYF
TRBV18,TRBJ1-1,NA,TRBD1,TGTGCCAGCTCACCTGACAGGGGAATGAACACTGAAGCTTTCTTT,CASSPDRGMNTEAFF
TRBV2,TRBJ1-6,NA,TRBD1,TGTGCCAGCGGGGCCGGGACAGGGGGAAATCCACCCCTCCACTTT,CASGAGTGGNPPLHF
TRBV29-1,TRBJ2-1,NA,TRBD2,TGCAGCGTAGGTACCCGGACTAGCGGGCGCAACAATGAGCAGTTCTTC,CSVGTRTSGRNNEQFF
TRBV18,TRBJ1-3,NA,TRBD1,TGTGCCAGCTCCCAACTTCCGACAGGGGCCAGCTCTGGAAACACCATATATTTT,CASSQLPTGASSGNTIYF
TRBV7-6,TRBJ1-5,once,NA,TGTGCCAGCAGCGCCCTCGGTCCGGCAGCGGGCAATCAGCCCCAGCATTTT,CASSALGPAAGNQPQHF
TRBV5-1,TRBJ2-5,NA,NA,TGCGCCAGCAGCTTGATGGGGGGACCGTCACAAGAGACCCAGTACTTC,CASSLMGGPSQETQYF
TRBV27,TRBJ2-4,once,NA,TGTGCCAGCAGCGACAGAAATCTAGCCAAAAACATTCAGTACTTC,CASSDRNLAKNIQYF